These 18 T cell receptor beta chains were sequenced from one sample in a study of CD8+ T cells in alopecia areata. In each case, RNA was isolated and then reverse transcribed into cDNA as the sequencing template. This table comes from immunoSEQ multiplex PCR, and its TCRdb copy is limited to in-frame clones, with some not included. The sample lists more than 95,000 clones; roughly two fifths were seen once. Sequencing used CD4+ T cells sorted from blood. All receptors derive from a human donor with alopecia areata.

The CDR3 bases are TGTGCCAGCAGCTCTAAACGGTCGGGGGTGGATAATTCACCCCTCCACTTT. Its translation: CASSSKRSGVDNSPLHF. This chain connects TRBV7-2 to TRBJ1-6; a weak D match, TRBD1 (5 bases). With 4 bases removed from V and 5 bases from J, the gap between germline ends came to 18 bases. CDR3 length: 17 residues. Germline assignment: CDR1 SGHTA and CDR2 FQGNSA.

The V call is TRBV30, the J call TRBJ2-1; D is perhaps TRBD1 (5 bases). Trimming removed 1 base from V and 8 bases from J, with 12 bases in between. The germline V gene has CDR1 GTSNPN and CDR2 SVGIG (reference sequence). This CDR3 is built from 13 residues. The CDR3 sequence: CAWSAGYRDEQFF. Written as DNA, the CDR3 is TGTGCCTGGAGTGCAGGGTATCGAGATGAGCAGTTCTTC.

The chain recombines TRBV7-2 with TRBJ1-2; unclear D gene. Between the trimmed V and J ends, which lost 5 bases and 5 bases, there was a span of 18 bases. Germline V gene sequence: CDR1 SGHTA, CDR2 FQGNSA. CDR3 size: 15 residues. CDR3 DNA sequence: TGTGCCAGCAGCGGCCGCGTTGGGCGGGGATATGGCTACACCTTC. Its protein is CASSGRVGRGYGYTF.

The sample holds a few counts of this clone. The gene calls are TRBV6-7 and TRBJ2-3; D possibly matches TRBD1 or TRBD2 (5 bases each). TRBV6-7 is an ORF, and what it does is uncertain. The CDR3 extends over 13 amino acids. Trimming shortened V by 0 bases and J by 9 bases, and 10 bases separated the two germline ends. CDR3 protein: CASSYSMGDTQYF. CDR3 bases: TGTGCCAGCAGTTACTCGATGGGGGACACGCAGTATTTT.

For this clone: Other DNA variants within this sample encode the same CDR3. V is TRBV5-1 and J is TRBJ2-5; D ambiguous. Germline V gene lookup returns CDR1 SGHRS and CDR2 YFSETQ. The V and J ends lost 0 bases and 2 bases respectively, with 11 bases between them. CDR3 length: 15 residues. The CDR3 nucleotides read TGCGCCAGCAGCTTGGCCGTGGCAGAACAAGAGACCCAGTACTTC. This codes for CASSLAVAEQETQYF. Together with reference TRBV5-1 and TRBJ2-5, the CDR3 gives the full variable domain: KAGVTQTPRYLIKTRGQQVTLSCSPISGHRSVSWYQQTPGQGLQFLFEYFSETQRNKGNFPGRFSGRQFSNSRSEMNVSTLELGDSALYLCASSLAVAEQETQYFGPGTRLLVL.

V usage is TRBV7-9 and J usage is TRBJ2-3, with D perhaps TRBD2 (5 bases). This CDR3 is built from 13 residues. The V gene lost 5 bases and the J gene lost 6 bases, with 12 bases spanning the gap. Germline assignment: CDR1 SEHNR and CDR2 FQNEAQ (reference sequence). Written as DNA, the CDR3 is TGTGCCAGCAGCCCTACGAGGAGGGATACGCAGTATTTT. It yields the protein CASSPTRRDTQYF. The entire variable domain, with the rest obtained from reference TRBV7-9 and TRBJ2-3, is as follows: DTGVSQNPRHKITKRGQNVTFRCDPISEHNRLYWYRQTLGQGPEFLTYFQNEAQLEKSRLLSDRFSAERPKGSFSTLEIQRTEQGDSAMYLCASSPTRRDTQYFGPGTRLTVL.

The V gene is TRBV29-1, the J gene TRBJ2-3; D not resolved. With 7 bases removed from V and 0 bases from J, the gap between germline ends came to 8 bases. Germline CDR1 SQVTM, CDR2 ANQGSEA. This CDR3 contains 12 residues. The CDR3 DNA reads as TGCAGCGCTGTCCCGAGCACAGATACGCAGTATTTT. It translates to CSAVPSTDTQYF.

V and J are TRBV5-6 and TRBJ2-1, with D maybe TRBD2 (6 bases). V was trimmed by 3 bases and J by 7 bases, leaving 8 bases between them. The CDR3 has 12 residues. Germline CDR1 reads SGHDT; CDR2 reads YYEEEE. The CDR3 region has the DNA TGTGCCAGCAGCTGGGGAGGAAATGAGCAGTTCTTC. It is translated as CASSWGGNEQFF.

This chain uses TRBV28 with TRBJ1-2; D remains ambiguous. V was trimmed by 2 bases and J by 4 bases, leaving 8 bases between them. Germline CDR1 MDHEN, CDR2 SYDVKM. This CDR3 has 13 residues. CDR3 nucleotides: TGTGCCAGCAGTTTAGAGGTACCCTATGGCTACACCTTC. Protein: CASSLEVPYGYTF.

The chain carries TRBV5-1 and TRBJ2-3, with 10 nucleotides matching TRBD2. CDR3 length: 16 amino acids. With V trimmed by 3 bases and J by 5 bases, 9 bases remained unmatched. Looked up from germline, CDR1 is SGHRS and CDR2 is YFSETQ. CDR3 DNA: TGCGCCAGCAGCTCGGGAGCGGGAGGGACTATAGATACGCAGTATTTT. It encodes CASSSGAGGTIDTQYF.

This chain uses TRBV30 with TRBJ1-5; no firm D call. V was trimmed by 4 bases and J by 0 bases, leaving 10 bases between them. Germline V CDR1 and CDR2: GTSNPN, SVGIG (reference sequence). This CDR3 has 14 residues. CDR3 loop: CAWNAGYSNQPQHF. The CDR3 DNA follows: TGTGCCTGGAACGCAGGATATAGCAATCAGCCCCAGCATTTT.

This sequence joins TRBV5-4 and TRBJ2-3; maybe TRBD1 (6 bases). There are 14 residues in the CDR3. Germline CDR1 reads SGHNT; CDR2 reads YYREEE (reference sequence). V lost 4 bases to trimming and J lost 0 bases, with 9 bases between them. The CDR3 sequence is CASSLGQSTDTQYF. CDR3 DNA: TGTGCCAGCAGCCTCGGACAGAGCACAGATACGCAGTATTTT.

There are a few counts of this clone. The chain combines TRBV7-2 with TRBJ1-2; D not resolved. The germline V gene has CDR1 SGHTA and CDR2 FQGNSA. Deletions cut 8 bases from V and 7 bases from J, with 14 bases between. CDR3 length equals 12 residues. CDR3 region: CASENPGVGYTF. DNA of the CDR3: TGTGCCAGCGAAAACCCTGGGGTTGGCTACACCTTC.

There are a few counts of this clone. The V call is TRBV19, the J call TRBJ2-1, with D unclear. This CDR3 is 11 amino acids long. Germline V lookup: CDR1 LNHDA, CDR2 SQIVND (reference sequence). Trimming left V 3 bases short and J 7 bases short, with 4 bases between. The CDR3, as DNA: TGTGCCAGTAGTATTAGGAATGAGCAGTTCTTC. Its translation: CASSIRNEQFF.

This clone appeared a few times. The V call is TRBV11-2, the J call TRBJ1-6; D remains unclear. CDR1 and CDR2 (germline): SGHAT, FQNNGV. The CDR3 has 13 residues. V dropped 8 bases and J dropped 10 bases, with 15 bases sitting between them. This CDR3 reads CASRPAPRSPLHF. CDR3 sequence (DNA): TGTGCCAGCCGACCGGCTCCTAGATCACCCCTCCACTTT. The whole variable domain, remainder taken from reference TRBV11-2 and TRBJ1-6, is EAGVAQSPRYKIIEKRQSVAFWCNPISGHATLYWYQQILGQGPKLLIQFQNNGVVDDSQLPKDRFSAERLKGVDSTLKIQPAKLEDSAVYLCASRPAPRSPLHFGNGTRLTVT.

The chain recombines TRBV25-1 with TRBJ2-4; D unresolved. Germline loops: CDR1 MGHDK, CDR2 SYGVNS. V lost 6 bases to trimming and J lost 1 base, with 10 bases between them. This CDR3 is built from 14 residues. The CDR3 loop is CASSPFGAKNIQYF. The CDR3 nucleotides are TGTGCCAGCAGCCCTTTCGGTGCCAAAAACATTCAGTACTTC.

The rearrangement links TRBV27 to TRBJ2-4; D is possibly TRBD1 (7 bases). Germline assignment: CDR1 MNHEY and CDR2 SMNVEV (reference sequence). Trimming left V 6 bases short and J 5 bases short, with 20 bases between. The length of the CDR3 is 16 residues. The CDR3 reads CASSLGGTGEENIQYF. Here the CDR3 DNA reads TGTGCCAGCAGCCTAGGTGGTACAGGGGAGGAAAACATTCAGTACTTC.

J is TRBJ2-2 and V is TRBV6-5; D is unclear. Germline loops: CDR1 MNHEY, CDR2 SVGAGI. CDR3 length: 14 residues. Deletions cut 0 bases from V and 1 base from J, with 3 bases between. CDR3 loop: CASSYSMNTGELFF. The CDR3 DNA sequence: TGTGCCAGCAGTTACTCGATGAACACCGGGGAGCTGTTTTTT.